The 26 T cell receptor beta chains given below trace back to one sample, sequenced in a study of neurological immune-mediated disorders. TCRdb redid the calling of the 5' RACE reads with MiXCR, one entry per CDR3 protein. Counted here are tens of thousands of distinct CDR3 sequences, 11% occurring once; the ten biggest clones make up around 3.9%. What was sequenced was CD4+ T cells from blood. The receptors derive from a woman aged 25 to 39 with HTLV-1-associated myelopathy (HAM/TSP).

This clonotype came up many times. The CDR3 spells CAISELEGGPYEQYF. CDR3 DNA sequence: TGTGCCATCAGTGAGTTGGAGGGAGGCCCCTACGAGCAGTACTTC. The rearrangement joins TRBV10-3 to TRBJ2-7, with a possible D match to TRBD2 (6 bases). V lost 1 base and J lost 2, with 12 bases in between. CDR1 and CDR2 from the germline V gene are ENHRY and SYGVKD. The CDR3 has 15 amino acids.

This clonotype was observed at least ten times. The gene calls are TRBV3-1 and TRBJ2-7, with TRBD1 as a possible D gene (6 bases). Germline lookup yields CDR1 LGHDT and CDR2 YNNKEL (reference sequence). This CDR3 comprises 14 residues. V lost 8 bases, J lost 7 bases, and 21 bases lay in between. Here the CDR3 reads CASARSGTKGEQYF. CDR3 DNA sequence: TGTGCCAGCGCCAGGTCCGGGACAAAAGGGGAGCAGTACTTC.

This clonotype was picked up many times. The V call is TRBV20-1, the J call TRBJ1-2; D uncertain. The CDR3 runs 12 residues. Germline assignment: CDR1 DFQATT and CDR2 SNEGSKA (reference sequence). V lost 5 bases and J 8 bases, leaving 15 bases between the germline ends. The DNA of the CDR3 is TGCAGTGCTCGCGGCCAAATGGGAGGCTACACCTTC. Residues: CSARGQMGGYTF.

This clonotype was counted at least ten times. This chain links TRBV7-9 with TRBJ1-1; a weak D match, TRBD1 (6 bases). Trimming left V 3 bases short and J 6 bases short, with 11 bases between. The germline V gene encodes CDR1 SEHNR and CDR2 FQNEAQ (reference sequence). The CDR3 loop spans 13 amino acids. The DNA of the CDR3 is TGTGCCAGCAGCTTTGCGGGGACACCTGAAGCTTTCTTT. This sequence encodes CASSFAGTPEAFF. The complete variable domain, with remaining parts taken from reference TRBV7-9 and TRBJ1-1, reads DTGVSQNPRHKITKRGQNVTFRCDPISEHNRLYWYRQTLGQGPEFLTYFQNEAQLEKSRLLSDRFSAERPKGSFSTLEIQRTEQGDSAMYLCASSFAGTPEAFFGQGTRLTVV.

This clonotype has at least ten counts. The chain recombines TRBV20-1 with TRBJ2-1; D unresolved. Trimming removed 6 bases from V and 0 bases from J, with 15 bases in between. Germline values: CDR1 DFQATT, CDR2 SNEGSKA (reference sequence). The CDR3 consists of 15 residues. The CDR3 nucleotides read TGCAGTGCACCAGGACCCCGAGGCTCCTACAATGAGCAGTTCTTC. Its protein product is CSAPGPRGSYNEQFF.

This clonotype was detected ten times or more. The rearrangement uses TRBV2 and TRBJ1-5, with D hard to call. The germline V gene encodes CDR1 SNHLY and CDR2 FYNNEI. Deletions cut 3 bases from V and 6 bases from J, with 6 bases between. CDR3 size: 12 residues. The CDR3, as DNA: TGTGCCAGCAGTGATGCGGCTCAGCCCCAGCATTTT. It is translated as CASSDAAQPQHF.

This chain links TRBV15 with TRBJ2-2; D may be TRBD1 (6 bases). Germline V gives CDR1 LNHNV, CDR2 YYDKDF (reference sequence). V was clipped by 10 bases and J by 0 bases, with 18 bases between them. The CDR3 contains 16 residues. The CDR3 loop is CANNRKGQANTGELFF. The CDR3 DNA follows: TGTGCCAACAACAGGAAGGGACAAGCGAACACCGGGGAGCTGTTTTTT.

This clonotype came up many times. V gene TRBV19 combines with J gene TRBJ2-5; tentatively, D is TRBD1 or TRBD2 (5 bases each). Trimming removed 4 bases from V and 4 bases from J, with 10 bases in between. The germline V gene has CDR1 LNHDA and CDR2 SQIVND (reference sequence). The CDR3 covers 13 residues. The CDR3 bases are TGTGCCAGTAGTAGGGGACGAGGAGAGACCCAGTACTTC. It specifies CASSRGRGETQYF.

The rearrangement uses TRBV11-2 and TRBJ2-3; D not certain. V was pared by 5 bases and J by 6 bases, with 9 bases between. Per the germline V gene, CDR1 is SGHAT and CDR2 is FQNNGV. This CDR3 spans 12 amino acids. The CDR3 nucleotides are TGTGCCAGCAGCCCGAATGATGATACGCAGTATTTT. Translating it yields CASSPNDDTQYF. Together with reference TRBV11-2 and TRBJ2-3, the CDR3 gives the full variable domain: EAGVAQSPRYKIIEKRQSVAFWCNPISGHATLYWYQQILGQGPKLLIQFQNNGVVDDSQLPKDRFSAERLKGVDSTLKIQPAKLEDSAVYLCASSPNDDTQYFGPGTRLTVL.

This clonotype occurred many times. The gene calls are TRBV20-1 and TRBJ2-1; TRBD2 aligns across 9 bases. CDR1 is DFQATT and CDR2 is SNEGSKA in the germline V gene (reference sequence). The CDR3 runs 15 residues. J lost 5 bases, V lost 3 bases, and 8 bases had no gene match. CDR3 in amino acids: CSARSGGGGHNEQFF. DNA for the CDR3: TGCAGTGCTAGGTCTGGCGGGGGGGGCCACAATGAGCAGTTCTTC.

There are many counts of this clonotype. The chain uses TRBV20-1 and TRBJ2-1, with TRBD1 identical over 11 bases. J was trimmed by 2 bases and V by 6 bases; bases with no gene match: 6. The CDR3 covers 15 residues. CDR1 DFQATT and CDR2 SNEGSKA come from the germline V gene (reference sequence). Written as DNA, the CDR3 is TGCAGTGCCGTAGGGGGACAGGGGGCCTACAATGAGCAGTTCTTC. Protein product: CSAVGGQGAYNEQFF.

This clonotype was picked up many times. The chain joins TRBV12-3 or TRBV12-4 to TRBJ1-1; no clear D gene. The CDR3 length is 16 residues. Trimming removed 1 base at V and 0 bases at J, with 12 bases between. The CDR3 is CASSLGWLGVNTEAFF. CDR3 sequence (DNA): TGTGCCAGCAGTTTAGGGTGGTTGGGAGTGAACACTGAAGCTTTCTTT.

This clonotype was detected many times. This chain uses TRBV4-1 with TRBJ1-1; D possibly corresponds to TRBD1 (5 bases). The CDR3 is made up of 14 amino acids. Germline CDR1 and CDR2: MGHRA and YSYEKL. The ends were cut back, 4 bases at V and 4 bases at J, with 13 bases in the middle. CDR3 sequence (DNA): TGCGCCAGCAGCCCTTCGGGGGGAGGCACTGAAGCTTTCTTT. It translates to CASSPSGGGTEAFF.

There are a few counts of this clonotype. The gene calls are TRBV4-2 and TRBJ2-3, with TRBD2 as a possible D gene (5 bases). The CDR3 loop spans 16 amino acids. Trimming shortened V by 1 base and J by 5 bases, and 16 bases separated the two germline ends. CDR1 and CDR2 from the germline V gene are LGHNA and YNFKEQ. Written as DNA, the CDR3 is TGTGCCAGCAGCCAAGGTTACCTACTAAGCGGAGATACGCAGTATTTT. Protein product: CASSQGYLLSGDTQYF.

This clonotype has at least ten counts. The chain joins TRBV7-9 to TRBJ2-1, with D unclear. The CDR3 has 14 amino acids. The V and J ends lost 7 bases and 4 bases respectively, with 14 bases between them. Germline CDR1 SEHNR, CDR2 FQNEAQ (reference sequence). CDR3 residues: CASNPLGRYNEQFF. For the CDR3, the DNA is TGTGCCAGCAACCCCCTCGGACGGTACAATGAGCAGTTCTTC. Combining the CDR3 with reference TRBV7-9 and TRBJ2-1 gives the whole variable domain DTGVSQNPRHKITKRGQNVTFRCDPISEHNRLYWYRQTLGQGPEFLTYFQNEAQLEKSRLLSDRFSAERPKGSFSTLEIQRTEQGDSAMYLCASNPLGRYNEQFFGPGTRLTVL.

This clonotype was found many times. The chain links TRBV6-6 to TRBJ1-1; 9 bases are a match to TRBD1. Germline V gene lookup returns CDR1 MNHNY and CDR2 SVGAGI (reference sequence). The CDR3 consists of 12 residues. The V gene end was trimmed by 6 bases and the J gene end by 11 bases; junction bases not matched to a gene: 7. CDR3: CASRRTGGGAFF. CDR3 bases: TGTGCCAGCAGGCGAACAGGGGGCGGTGCTTTCTTT.

The chain links TRBV18 to TRBJ2-7, with 12 bases matching TRBD2. In germline, CDR1 is KGHSH, CDR2 LQKENI. V lost 8 bases and J lost 6; bases outside the gene matches: 11. The CDR3 is 15 amino acids. CDR3 amino acids: CASPRLAGAEGEQYF. CDR3 bases: TGTGCCAGCCCAAGACTAGCGGGGGCTGAGGGCGAGCAGTACTTC.

In this sample, this clonotype turned up many times. Here the CDR3 DNA reads TGTGCCAGCAGCCAAGATGAACGGGGCACAGATACGCAGTATTTT. Amino acids: CASSQDERGTDTQYF. The chain combines TRBV4-2 with TRBJ2-3; D ambiguous. This CDR3 has 15 amino acids. V shed 0 bases and J shed 1 base, with 8 bases lying between them. Germline V gene data show CDR1 as LGHNA and CDR2 as YNFKEQ.

This clonotype has a count of ten or more. The chain links TRBV20-1 to TRBJ1-6; D gene unclear. The CDR3 runs 13 residues. Per germline, CDR1 DFQATT and CDR2 SNEGSKA (reference sequence). V lost 3 bases, J lost 6 bases, and 9 bases lay in between. The CDR3 reads CSASSSVNSPLHF. CDR3 nucleotide sequence: TGCAGTGCTAGCTCCAGCGTTAATTCACCCCTCCACTTT.

This clonotype was seen at least ten times. The genes are TRBV12-3 or TRBV12-4 and TRBJ2-3; no definite D call. Trimming cost V 7 bases and J 1 base, with 6 bases left between them. This CDR3 has 12 amino acids. The DNA for the CDR3 is TGTGCCAGCAACGTGGGCACAGATACGCAGTATTTT. Residues: CASNVGTDTQYF.

This clonotype occurred many times. V is TRBV20-1 and J is TRBJ1-1; no definite D call. This CDR3 is built from 15 residues. The V gene's germline CDR1 is DFQATT and CDR2 SNEGSKA (reference sequence). The CDR3 DNA reads as TGCAGGGCCAAGGGCTCTGCCCATTTGGACACTGAAGCTTTCTTT. It encodes CRAKGSAHLDTEAFF.

This clonotype has ten or more counts. This chain uses TRBV7-9 with TRBJ1-1; a weak D match, TRBD1 (5 bases). This CDR3 is 14 amino acids long. V dropped 5 bases and J dropped 6 bases, with 16 bases sitting between them. Germline V gene lookup returns CDR1 SEHNR and CDR2 FQNEAQ (reference sequence). The CDR3 loop reads CASSAPTARAEAFF. CDR3 nucleotide sequence: TGTGCCAGCAGCGCCCCGACAGCGAGGGCTGAAGCTTTCTTT.

This clonotype was counted at least ten times. The chain couples TRBV7-9 to TRBJ2-1, with TRBD1 as a possible D gene (6 bases). Between the trimmed V and J ends, which lost 8 bases and 0 bases, there was a span of 14 bases. This CDR3 contains 15 residues. Germline V CDR1 and CDR2: SEHNR, FQNEAQ (reference sequence). The DNA of the CDR3 is TGTGCCAGCGGCCACCAAGGGGGCTCCTACAATGAGCAGTTCTTC. Its translation is CASGHQGGSYNEQFF. The complete variable domain, with remaining parts taken from reference TRBV7-9 and TRBJ2-1, reads DTGVSQNPRHKITKRGQNVTFRCDPISEHNRLYWYRQTLGQGPEFLTYFQNEAQLEKSRLLSDRFSAERPKGSFSTLEIQRTEQGDSAMYLCASGHQGGSYNEQFFGPGTRLTVL.

Details on this clonotype: A clone one base away is much larger, so this may be a read error. The chain carries TRBV7-6 and TRBJ1-2; no clear D gene. The germline V gene has CDR1 SGHVS and CDR2 FNYEAQ. This CDR3 is built from 16 residues. Written as DNA, the CDR3 is TGTGCCAGCAGCTCGGCCGGGCCGGGTAGCAACTATGGCTACAACTTC. Its translation: CASSSAGPGSNYGYNF.

The table lists this clonotype with many counts. This rearrangement joins TRBV5-5 to TRBJ1-6, with D hard to call. Between the trimmed V and J ends, which lost 4 bases and 4 bases, there was a span of 12 bases. The germline V gene has CDR1 SGHKS and CDR2 YYEKEE (reference sequence). CDR3 length: 15 amino acids. The CDR3 DNA follows: TGTGCCAGCAGCCGAACTTCCGGGTATAATTCACCCCTCCACTTT. It codes for CASSRTSGYNSPLHF.

This clonotype was observed at least ten times. The chain joins TRBV12-3 or TRBV12-4 to TRBJ1-2; D perhaps matches TRBD1 (6 bases). V gave up 6 bases and J gave up 6 bases, with 14 bases separating them. The CDR3 spans 13 residues. Here the CDR3 DNA reads TGTGCCAGCAGCTCCGGGGGGCGGAATGGCTACACCTTC. Translation: CASSSGGRNGYTF.